This TCR beta chain was observed in a study of T-cell memory formation after mild COVID-19. Study-wide background: Clustering of TCRs was largely donor specific. Whole-study findings and limits: Several responding clones turned up in pre-infection memory, indicating that cross-reactive memory may have taken part. Mostly located in CM and EM were contracting CD4+ clones, with contracting CD8+ clones located in EMRA. While clones contracting from day 15 to 85 were balanced between CD4 and CD8, later expanders leaned CD4+.

MiXCR, run by TCRdb on the 5' RACE reads, gives a single entry per CDR3 protein. The data contain more than 85,000 distinct CDR3 sequences, 11% of them seen just once; the ten biggest clones take up around 39%. In its sample, this clonotype was seen many times. Its antigen remains unknown. The V end was cut by 5 bases, the J end by 0 bases, with 14 bases between. CDR3 length equals 15 residues. Germline lookup yields CDR1 DFQATT and CDR2 SNEGSKA (reference sequence). Sequencing was carried out using PBMCs or a T cell subset sorted from them (not recorded which). V gene TRBV20-1 combines with J gene TRBJ2-1; a possible D gene is TRBD2 (5 bases). This receptor was taken from a man younger than 30 who had mild COVID-19 (a few samples of this study predate the infection). Cell type and time point are not known. The chain's CDR3 is CSAFTGFSSYNEQFF. CDR3 coding DNA: TGCAGTGCTTTTACGGGGTTTAGCTCCTACAATGAGCAGTTCTTC.